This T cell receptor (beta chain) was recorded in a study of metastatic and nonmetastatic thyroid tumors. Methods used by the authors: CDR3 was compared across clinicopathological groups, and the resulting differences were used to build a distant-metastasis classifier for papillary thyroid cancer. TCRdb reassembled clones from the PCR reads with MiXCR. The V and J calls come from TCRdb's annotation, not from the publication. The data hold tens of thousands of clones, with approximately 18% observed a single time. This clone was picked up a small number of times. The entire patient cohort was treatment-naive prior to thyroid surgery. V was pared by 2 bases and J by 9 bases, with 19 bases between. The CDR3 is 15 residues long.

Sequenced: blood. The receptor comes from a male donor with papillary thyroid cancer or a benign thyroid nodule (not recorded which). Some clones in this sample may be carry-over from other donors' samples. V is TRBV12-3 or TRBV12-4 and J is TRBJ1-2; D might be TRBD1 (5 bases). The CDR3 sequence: CASSLFETDSFCYTF. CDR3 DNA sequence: TGTGCCAGCAGTTTATTCGAGACAGATTCTTTTTGCTACACCTTC.